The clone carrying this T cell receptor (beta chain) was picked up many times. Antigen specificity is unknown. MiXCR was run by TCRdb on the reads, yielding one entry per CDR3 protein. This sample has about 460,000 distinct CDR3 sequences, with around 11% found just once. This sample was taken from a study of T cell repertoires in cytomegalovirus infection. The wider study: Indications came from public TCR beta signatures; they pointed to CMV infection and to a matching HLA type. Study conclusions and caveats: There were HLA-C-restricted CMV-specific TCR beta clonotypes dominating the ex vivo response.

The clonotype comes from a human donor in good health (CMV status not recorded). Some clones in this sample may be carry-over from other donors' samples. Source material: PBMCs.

The CDR3 loop is CSARGTLKTYEQYF. The CDR3 nucleotides read TGCAGTGCTAGGGGGACTTTGAAAACCTACGAGCAGTACTTC. This chain joins TRBV20-1 and TRBJ2-7; D is possibly TRBD2 (6 bases). CDR1 and CDR2 from the germline V gene are DFQATT and SNEGSKA (reference sequence). Deletions cut 3 bases from V and 2 bases from J, with 14 bases between. CDR3 length: 14 residues.